This is a list of T cell receptor beta chains from one sample in a study of blood T cell repertoires in COVID-19. Sequencing was performed with immunoSEQ multiplex PCR; in TCRdb, only in-frame clones are kept and a portion is missing. The sample yields some 240,000 clones, about 81% seen once. Sequenced material: peripheral blood. These receptors all stem from a woman aged 70 to 79 with COVID-19, enrolled during active disease. The CDR3 runs from the conserved cysteine through the conserved F or W. Each record gives: J gene, D gene, V gene, clone size, CDR3 protein, CDR3 DNA. D genes are given only for firm matches. Clone size is not always given. Where it is, it says once, few, many or a class for expanded clones.

>TRBJ1-1|-|TRBV3-1/TRBV3-2|-
CASSQIGGALGAFF
TGTGCCAGCAGCCAAATTGGGGGGGCTCTGGGAGCTTTCTTT
>TRBJ2-7|-|TRBV12-3/TRBV12-4|few
CASSRQVTYEQYF
TGTGCCAGCAGCCGACAGGTTACCTACGAGCAGTACTTC
>TRBJ1-4|TRBD1|TRBV3-1/TRBV3-2|-
CASSQGTGEKLFF
TGTGCCAGCAGCCAAGGGACAGGGGAAAAACTGTTTTTT
>TRBJ2-2|TRBD2|TRBV19|-
CASSTSTSGGTGELFF
TGTGCCAGTAGTACCTCGACTAGCGGGGGCACCGGGGAGCTGTTTTTT
>TRBJ1-4|-|TRBV6-5|-
CASRARVGGEKLFF
TGTGCCAGCAGAGCTAGGGTCGGGGGTGAAAAACTGTTTTTT
>TRBJ2-2|TRBD1|TRBV9|-
CASSVARTGVTGELFF
TGTGCCAGCAGCGTAGCAAGGACAGGAGTCACCGGGGAGCTGTTTTTT
>TRBJ2-7|-|TRBV5-5|once
CASSLAPSDSYVFYEQYF
TGTGCCAGCAGCTTGGCTCCATCTGATAGCTACGTATTCTACGAGCAGTACTTC
>TRBJ2-1|TRBD2|TRBV10-3|-
CAISAGLSYNEQFF
TGTGCCATCAGTGCGGGACTATCCTACAATGAGCAGTTCTTC
>TRBJ1-1|-|TRBV15|-
CATSRGGGVNTEAFF
TGTGCCACCAGCAGAGGGGGCGGCGTGAACACTGAAGCTTTCTTT
>TRBJ2-7|-|TRBV27|-
CATRRGSLGGDNYEQYF
TGTGCCACCCGCCGGGGCTCACTAGGGGGGGACAACTACGAGCAGTACTTC
>TRBJ2-7|-|TRBV18|few
CASSPGTSAYEQYF
TGTGCCAGCTCACCCGGGACATCGGCTTACGAGCAGTACTTC
>TRBJ1-2|-|TRBV30|-
CAWSVRQDYGYTF
TGTGCCTGGAGTGTACGACAGGACTATGGCTACACCTTC
>TRBJ2-4|TRBD1|TRBV9|-
CASSVEGQGANIQYF
TGTGCCAGCAGCGTAGAGGGACAGGGGGCGAACATTCAGTACTTC
>TRBJ1-6|TRBD1|TRBV7-2|-
CASSLQGESPLHF
TGTGCCAGCAGCTTACAGGGGGAGTCACCCCTCCACTTT
>TRBJ2-7|-|TRBV5-6|-
CASSYYSSQGYEQYF
TGTGCCAGCAGCTATTACTCCTCTCAGGGTTACGAGCAGTACTTC
>TRBJ1-5|-|TRBV10-3|-
CAISESADQPQHF
TGTGCCATCAGTGAGTCGGCTGATCAGCCCCAGCATTTT
>TRBJ1-5|TRBD1|TRBV2|-
CASSEGQGSGQPQHF
TGTGCCAGCAGTGAGGGACAGGGGTCTGGTCAGCCCCAGCATTTT
>TRBJ2-7|TRBD1|TRBV7-6|-
CASSPRTGFSYEQYF
TGTGCCAGCAGCCCGAGGACAGGGTTTTCCTACGAGCAGTACTTC
>TRBJ1-1|-|TRBV29-1|-
CSVAPAGERAFF
TGCAGCGTTGCCCCGGCGGGGGAAAGAGCTTTCTTT
>TRBJ2-1|-|TRBV5-1|-
CASSQAGQLGDEQFF
TGCGCCAGCAGCCAAGCGGGCCAGCTGGGCGATGAGCAGTTCTTC
>TRBJ2-3|TRBD1|TRBV2|few
CASSRDRGTDTQYF
TGTGCCAGCAGCCGGGACAGGGGGACAGATACGCAGTATTTT
>TRBJ2-5|TRBD1|TRBV27|-
CASSLGWQGAPRAQYF
TGTGCCAGCAGTTTGGGTTGGCAGGGGGCACCCCGGGCCCAGTACTTC
>TRBJ2-3|TRBD2|TRBV7-2|-
CASTFRLAADTQYF
TGTGCCAGCACCTTCCGACTAGCGGCAGATACGCAGTATTTT
>TRBJ1-2|TRBD1|TRBV18|-
CASSPGTGVIYGYTF
TGTGCCAGCTCACCAGGGACAGGGGTAATCTATGGCTACACCTTC
>TRBJ1-2|TRBD1|TRBV2|-
CASRQGADYGYTF
TGTGCCAGCAGACAGGGGGCGGACTATGGCTACACCTTC
>TRBJ2-3|TRBD1|TRBV5-1|once
CASIASTGGSTDTQYF
TGCGCCAGCATCGCTTCGACAGGGGGTAGCACAGATACGCAGTATTTT
>TRBJ2-3|-|TRBV21-1|-
CASSKATREGGTDTQYF
TGTGCCAGCAGCAAAGCGACGCGGGAGGGGGGCACAGATACGCAGTATTTT
>TRBJ1-2|-|TRBV24-1|-
CATSDFSRVSGYTF
TGTGCCACCAGTGATTTTAGCAGGGTAAGCGGCTACACCTTC
>TRBJ1-2|-|TRBV6-6|-
CASSHTPDGYTF
TGTGCCAGCAGTCACACCCCAGATGGCTACACCTTC
>TRBJ1-4|-|TRBV6-4|once
CASSPGGTNEKLFF
TGTGCCAGCAGTCCAGGAGGAACTAATGAAAAACTGTTTTTT
>TRBJ2-7|-|TRBV11-2|-
CASSLAVYEQYF
TGTGCCAGCAGCTTAGCGGTCTACGAGCAGTACTTC
>TRBJ1-3|TRBD1|TRBV6-5|-
CASSYTTGAAGNTIYF
TGTGCCAGCAGTTACACCACAGGGGCTGCGGGAAACACCATATATTTT
>TRBJ1-5|-|TRBV6-5|-
CASSSTISNQPQHF
TGTGCCAGCAGTTCGACAATAAGCAATCAGCCCCAGCATTTT
>TRBJ1-5|-|TRBV28|-
CASSPIQGKSNQPQHF
TGTGCCAGCAGTCCCATTCAGGGAAAAAGCAATCAGCCCCAGCATTTT
>TRBJ1-4|TRBD1|TRBV7-9|-
CASSLEGTGEKLFF
TGTGCCAGCAGCTTAGAAGGGACAGGTGAAAAACTGTTTTTT
>TRBJ1-4|-|TRBV25-1|-
CASGRGANEKLFF
TGTGCCAGCGGGAGGGGGGCCAATGAAAAACTGTTTTTT
>TRBJ2-3|TRBD2|TRBV5-5|-
CASSLPSGSRADTQYF
TGTGCCAGCAGCTTGCCAAGCGGGAGTCGGGCAGATACGCAGTATTTT
>TRBJ2-7|TRBD2|TRBV6-2/TRBV6-3|-
CASSYPSGGTYEQYF
TGTGCCAGCAGTTACCCTTCGGGGGGAACCTACGAGCAGTACTTC
>TRBJ2-7|-|TRBV7-8|-
CASSLAPGAVQGLEQYF
TGTGCCAGCAGCTTAGCTCCCGGAGCGGTCCAAGGACTCGAGCAGTACTTC
>TRBJ2-3|-|TRBV6-4|once
CASSDTSSSTDTQYF
TGTGCCAGCAGTGACACATCTTCTAGCACAGATACGCAGTATTTT
>TRBJ1-1|-|TRBV28|-
CASVSGFNTEAFF
TGTGCCAGTGTGTCGGGGTTCAACACTGAAGCTTTCTTT
>TRBJ2-3|TRBD2|TRBV4-3|once
CASSQDPSGSARDTQYF
TGCGCCAGCAGCCAAGACCCGAGCGGGAGTGCCAGAGATACGCAGTATTTT
>TRBJ2-1|TRBD2|TRBV27|-
CASSLSSGRVSNEQFF
TGTGCCAGCAGTCTCTCTAGCGGGAGGGTAAGCAATGAGCAGTTCTTC
>TRBJ1-5|-|TRBV30|-
CAWSSGTDQPQHF
TGTGCCTGGAGTTCAGGGACTGATCAGCCCCAGCATTTT
>TRBJ1-2|-|TRBV5-1|-
CASSALTTDSYGYTF
TGCGCCAGCAGCGCCCTAACTACGGACAGCTATGGCTACACCTTC